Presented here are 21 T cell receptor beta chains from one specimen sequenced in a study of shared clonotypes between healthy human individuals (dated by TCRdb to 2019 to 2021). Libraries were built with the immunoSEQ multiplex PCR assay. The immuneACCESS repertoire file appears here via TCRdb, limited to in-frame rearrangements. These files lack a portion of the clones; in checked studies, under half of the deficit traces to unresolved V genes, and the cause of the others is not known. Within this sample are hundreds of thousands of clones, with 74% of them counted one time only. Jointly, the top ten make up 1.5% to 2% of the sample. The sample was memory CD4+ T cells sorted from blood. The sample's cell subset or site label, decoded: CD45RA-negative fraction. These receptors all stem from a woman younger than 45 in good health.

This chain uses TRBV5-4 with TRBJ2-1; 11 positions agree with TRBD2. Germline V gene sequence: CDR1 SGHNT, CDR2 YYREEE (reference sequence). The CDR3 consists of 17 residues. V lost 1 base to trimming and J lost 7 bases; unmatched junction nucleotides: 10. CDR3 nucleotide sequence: TGTGCCAGCAGCTTGTATTTTGGTAGCGGGAGGGAGAATGAGCAGTTCTTC. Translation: CASSLYFGSGRENEQFF.

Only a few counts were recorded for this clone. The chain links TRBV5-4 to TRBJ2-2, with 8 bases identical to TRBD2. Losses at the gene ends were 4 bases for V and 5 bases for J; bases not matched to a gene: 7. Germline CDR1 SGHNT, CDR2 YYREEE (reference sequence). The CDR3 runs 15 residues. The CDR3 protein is CASSTRTSWTGELFF. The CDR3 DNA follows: TGTGCCAGCAGCACACGGACTAGCTGGACCGGGGAGCTGTTTTTT.

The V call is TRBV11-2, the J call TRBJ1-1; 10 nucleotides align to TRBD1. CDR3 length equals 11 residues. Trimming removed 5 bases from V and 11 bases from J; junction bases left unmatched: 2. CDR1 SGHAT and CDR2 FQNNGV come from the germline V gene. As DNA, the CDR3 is TGTGCCAGCAGCCGGGACAGGGGTGCTTTCTTT. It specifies CASSRDRGAFF.

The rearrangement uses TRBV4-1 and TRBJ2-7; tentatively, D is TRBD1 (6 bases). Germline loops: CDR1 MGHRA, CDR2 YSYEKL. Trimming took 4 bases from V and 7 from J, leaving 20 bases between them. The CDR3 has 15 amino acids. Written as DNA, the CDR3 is TGCGCCAGCAGCCGACCCCAGGGGACATTGGGGGAGCAGTACTTC. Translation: CASSRPQGTLGEQYF.

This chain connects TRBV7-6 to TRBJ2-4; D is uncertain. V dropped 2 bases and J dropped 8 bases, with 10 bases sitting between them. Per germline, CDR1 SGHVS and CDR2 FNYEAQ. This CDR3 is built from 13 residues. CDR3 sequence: CASSLYPGHIQYF. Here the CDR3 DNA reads TGTGCCAGCAGCTTATACCCAGGACACATTCAGTACTTC.

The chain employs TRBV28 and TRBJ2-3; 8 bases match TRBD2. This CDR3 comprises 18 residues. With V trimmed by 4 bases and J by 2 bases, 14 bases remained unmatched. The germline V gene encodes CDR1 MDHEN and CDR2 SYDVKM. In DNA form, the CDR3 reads TGTGCCAGCAGTTCCACCGGGACTAGGGGGATCCACACAGATACGCAGTATTTT. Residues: CASSSTGTRGIHTDTQYF. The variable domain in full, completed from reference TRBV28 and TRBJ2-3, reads DVKVTQSSRYLVKRTGEKVFLECVQDMDHENMFWYRQDPGLGLRLIYFSYDVKMKEKGDIPEGYSVSREKKERFSLILESASTNQTSMYLCASSSTGTRGIHTDTQYFGPGTRLTVL.

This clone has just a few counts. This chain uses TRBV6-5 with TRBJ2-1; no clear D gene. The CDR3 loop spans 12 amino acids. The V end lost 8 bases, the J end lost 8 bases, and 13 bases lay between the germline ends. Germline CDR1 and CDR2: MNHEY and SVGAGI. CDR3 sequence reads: CASGQLGHEQFF. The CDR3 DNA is TGTGCCAGCGGCCAGCTAGGCCATGAGCAGTTCTTC.

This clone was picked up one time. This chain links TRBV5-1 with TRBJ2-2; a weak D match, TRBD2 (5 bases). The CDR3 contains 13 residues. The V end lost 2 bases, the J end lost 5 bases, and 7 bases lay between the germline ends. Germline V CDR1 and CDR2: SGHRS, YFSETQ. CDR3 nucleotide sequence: TGCGCCAGCAGCTTCCCGGGGACCGGGGAGCTGTTTTTT. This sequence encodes CASSFPGTGELFF.

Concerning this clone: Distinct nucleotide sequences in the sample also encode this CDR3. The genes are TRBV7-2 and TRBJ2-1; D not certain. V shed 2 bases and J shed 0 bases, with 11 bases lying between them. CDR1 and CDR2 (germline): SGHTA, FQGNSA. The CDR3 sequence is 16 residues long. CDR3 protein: CASSLSAVSSYNEQFF. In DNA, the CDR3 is TGTGCCAGCAGCTTATCGGCGGTGAGCTCCTACAATGAGCAGTTCTTC.

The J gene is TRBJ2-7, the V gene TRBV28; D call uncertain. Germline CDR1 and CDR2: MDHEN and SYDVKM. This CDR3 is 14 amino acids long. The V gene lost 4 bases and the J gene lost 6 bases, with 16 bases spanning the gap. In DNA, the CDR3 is TGTGCCAGCAGTTCCCCAGGTGCGGCAACCGAGCAGTACTTC. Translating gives CASSSPGAATEQYF.

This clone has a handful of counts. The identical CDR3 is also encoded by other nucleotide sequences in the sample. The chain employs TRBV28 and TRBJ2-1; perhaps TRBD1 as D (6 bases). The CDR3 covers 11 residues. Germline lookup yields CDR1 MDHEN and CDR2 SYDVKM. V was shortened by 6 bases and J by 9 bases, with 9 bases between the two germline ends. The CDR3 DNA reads TGTGCCAGCAGACAGGGTAGTGAGCAGTTCTTC. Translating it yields CASRQGSEQFF. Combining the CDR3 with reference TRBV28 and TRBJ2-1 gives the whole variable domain DVKVTQSSRYLVKRTGEKVFLECVQDMDHENMFWYRQDPGLGLRLIYFSYDVKMKEKGDIPEGYSVSREKKERFSLILESASTNQTSMYLCASRQGSEQFFGPGTRLTVL.

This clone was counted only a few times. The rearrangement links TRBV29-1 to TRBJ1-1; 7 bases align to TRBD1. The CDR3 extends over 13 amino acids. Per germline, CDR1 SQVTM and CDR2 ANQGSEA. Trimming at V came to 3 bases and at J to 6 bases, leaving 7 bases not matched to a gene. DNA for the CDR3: TGCAGCGTTGATTACAGGGGAAGTGCTGAAGCTTTCTTT. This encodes CSVDYRGSAEAFF.

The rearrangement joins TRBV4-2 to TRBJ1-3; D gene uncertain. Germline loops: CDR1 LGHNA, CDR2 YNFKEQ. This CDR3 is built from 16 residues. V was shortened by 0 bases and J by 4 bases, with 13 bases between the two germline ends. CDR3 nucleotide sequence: TGTGCCAGCAGCCAAGAAGAAGCAGTAACGGGAAACACCATATATTTT. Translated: CASSQEEAVTGNTIYF.

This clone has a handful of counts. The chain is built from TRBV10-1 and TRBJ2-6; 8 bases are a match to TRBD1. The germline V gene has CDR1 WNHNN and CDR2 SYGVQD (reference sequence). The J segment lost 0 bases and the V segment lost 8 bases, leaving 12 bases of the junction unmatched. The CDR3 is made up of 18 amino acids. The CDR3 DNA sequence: TGCGCCAGCTCCGAGGACAGGGATTATCCCTCTGGGGCCAACGTCCTGACTTTC. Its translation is CASSEDRDYPSGANVLTF.

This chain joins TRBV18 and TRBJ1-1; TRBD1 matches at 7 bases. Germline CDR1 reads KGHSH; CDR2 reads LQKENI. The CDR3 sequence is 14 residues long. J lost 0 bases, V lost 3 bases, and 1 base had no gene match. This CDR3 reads CASSPGQVNTEAFF. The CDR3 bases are TGTGCCAGCTCACCCGGACAGGTGAACACTGAAGCTTTCTTT.

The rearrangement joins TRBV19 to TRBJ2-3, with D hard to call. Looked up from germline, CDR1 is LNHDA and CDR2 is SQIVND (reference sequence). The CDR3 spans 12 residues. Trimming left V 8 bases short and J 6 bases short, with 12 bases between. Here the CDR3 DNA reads TGTGCCAGTCGGGCCCAGGTGGATACGCAGTATTTT. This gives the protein CASRAQVDTQYF.

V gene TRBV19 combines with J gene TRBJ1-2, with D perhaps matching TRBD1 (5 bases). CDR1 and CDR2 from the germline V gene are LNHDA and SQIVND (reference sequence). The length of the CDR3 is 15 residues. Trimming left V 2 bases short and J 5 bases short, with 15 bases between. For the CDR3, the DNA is TGTGCCAGTAGTATACCCGAGCAGGGCGGATATGGCTACACCTTC. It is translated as CASSIPEQGGYGYTF.

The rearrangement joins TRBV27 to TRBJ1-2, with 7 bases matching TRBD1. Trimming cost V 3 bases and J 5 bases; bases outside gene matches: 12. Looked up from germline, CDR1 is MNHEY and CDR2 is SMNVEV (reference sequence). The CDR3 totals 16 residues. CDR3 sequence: CASSFPKGATFYGYTF. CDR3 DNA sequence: TGTGCCAGCAGTTTCCCCAAGGGGGCGACCTTTTATGGCTACACCTTC.

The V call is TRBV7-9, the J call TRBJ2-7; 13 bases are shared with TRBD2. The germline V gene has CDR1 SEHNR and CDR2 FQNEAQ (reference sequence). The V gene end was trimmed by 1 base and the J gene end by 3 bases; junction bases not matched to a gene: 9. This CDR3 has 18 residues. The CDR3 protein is CASSLVGRTSGSFYEQYF. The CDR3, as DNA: TGTGCCAGCAGCTTAGTCGGTAGGACTAGCGGGAGTTTCTACGAGCAGTACTTC.

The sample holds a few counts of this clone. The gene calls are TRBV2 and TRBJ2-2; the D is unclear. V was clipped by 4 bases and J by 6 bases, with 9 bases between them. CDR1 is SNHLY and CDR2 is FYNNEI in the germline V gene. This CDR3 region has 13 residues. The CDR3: CASSAKRAGELFF. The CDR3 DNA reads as TGTGCCAGCAGTGCAAAAAGGGCCGGGGAGCTGTTTTTT.

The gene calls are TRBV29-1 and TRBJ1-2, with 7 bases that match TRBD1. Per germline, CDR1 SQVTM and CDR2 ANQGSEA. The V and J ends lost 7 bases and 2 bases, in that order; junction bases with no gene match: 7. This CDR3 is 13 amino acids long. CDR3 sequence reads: CSARQGGNYGYTF. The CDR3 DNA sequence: TGCAGCGCCCGACAGGGTGGCAACTATGGCTACACCTTC.